This entry lists 28 T cell receptor beta chains sequenced from one sample in a study of blood T cell repertoires in COVID-19. Some clones are missing from TCRdb's copy, which holds only in-frame ones; the method was immunoSEQ multiplex PCR. This table holds 150,000 to 200,000 clones, roughly nine tenths found once. What was sequenced was peripheral blood. These receptors were obtained from a man aged 18 to 35 who had recovered from COVID-19.

CDR3: CASSSGTKLNTEAFF. Here the CDR3 DNA reads TGTGCCAGCAGTTCCGGGACAAAGCTAAACACTGAAGCTTTCTTT. J is TRBJ1-1 and V is TRBV6-5; maybe TRBD1 (6 bases). Trimming shortened V by 4 bases and J by 2 bases, and 14 bases separated the two germline ends. The CDR3 consists of 15 residues. Germline V gene sequence: CDR1 MNHEY, CDR2 SVGAGI.

This clone was picked up one time. This sample also contains other DNA sequences that code for the same CDR3. The rearrangement uses TRBV6-5 and TRBJ2-7; possible D gene TRBD1, 5 bases. The germline V and J ends were trimmed by 2 bases and 0 bases, with 5 bases remaining between them. There are 13 residues in the CDR3. The germline gives CDR1 MNHEY, CDR2 SVGAGI. As DNA, the CDR3 is TGTGCCAGCAGTTACAGGGGCTCCTACGAGCAGTACTTC. It yields the protein CASSYRGSYEQYF.

V and J are TRBV9 and TRBJ1-2, with D possibly being TRBD1 (5 bases). Germline CDR1 SGDLS, CDR2 YYNGEE. The CDR3 covers 15 residues. V lost 4 bases to trimming and J lost 4 bases, with 17 bases between them. The CDR3 reads CASSPSGGWTYGYTF. CDR3 nucleotide sequence: TGTGCCAGCAGCCCTAGTGGGGGGTGGACCTATGGCTACACCTTC. The variable domain in full, with the rest retrieved from reference TRBV9 and TRBJ1-2, is DSGVTQTPKHLITATGQRVTLRCSPRSGDLSVYWYQQSLDQGLQFLIQYYNGEERAKGNILERFSAQQFPDLHSELNLSSLELGDSALYFCASSPSGGWTYGYTFGSGTRLTVV.

This sequence joins TRBV4-3 and TRBJ1-1; TRBD1 matches 7 bases. This CDR3 is built from 15 residues. Germline V gives CDR1 LGHNA, CDR2 YSLEER. The ends lost 2 bases at V and 1 base at J; junction bases unmatched: 4. This CDR3 reads CASSQTGTANTEAFF. In nucleotides, the CDR3 is TGCGCCAGCAGCCAAACCGGGACAGCGAACACTGAAGCTTTCTTT.

This clone occurred a few times. J is TRBJ1-6 and V is TRBV4-3; D unresolved. V lost 0 bases to trimming and J lost 10 bases, with 13 bases between them. Per germline, CDR1 LGHNA and CDR2 YSLEER. The CDR3 loop spans 15 amino acids. CDR3 DNA: TGCGCCAGCAGCCAAGAACCGGGAACCGGGTCACCCCTCCACTTT. It specifies CASSQEPGTGSPLHF.

The rearrangement links TRBV7-2 to TRBJ2-2, with a weak D call TRBD1 (7 bases). CDR3 length: 14 residues. Trimming removed 1 base from V and 9 bases from J, with 12 bases in between. Germline V lookup: CDR1 SGHTA, CDR2 FQGNSA. The CDR3 DNA is TGTGCCAGCAGCTTAGGGAGGGGGCGGAGGGAGCTGTTTTTT. It yields the protein CASSLGRGRRELFF.

The chain employs TRBV7-2 and TRBJ2-1, with D perhaps matching TRBD2 (6 bases). V gave up 0 bases and J gave up 9 bases, with 12 bases separating them. The CDR3 consists of 14 residues. Per germline, CDR1 SGHTA and CDR2 FQGNSA. CDR3: CASSLAREKSEQFF. The CDR3 DNA follows: TGTGCCAGCAGCTTAGCGCGGGAAAAGAGTGAGCAGTTCTTC.

This chain connects TRBV15 to TRBJ2-5; D is uncertain. This CDR3 region has 14 residues. V lost 0 bases and J lost 1, with 6 bases in between. Germline values: CDR1 LNHNV, CDR2 YYDKDF (reference sequence). This CDR3 is CATSRDSLQETQYF. CDR3 nucleotide sequence: TGTGCCACCAGCAGAGATAGCCTCCAAGAGACCCAGTACTTC. The full variable domain, in which reference TRBV15 and TRBJ2-5 provide the parts outside the CDR3, is DAMVIQNPRYQVTQFGKPVTLSCSQTLNHNVMYWYQQKSSQAPKLLFHYYDKDFNNEADTPDNFQSRRPNTSFCFLDIRSPGLGDTAMYLCATSRDSLQETQYFGPGTRLLVL.

The rearrangement joins TRBV18 to TRBJ1-6, with TRBD1 matching 7 bases. This CDR3 contains 16 residues. Trimming at V came to 3 bases and at J to 6 bases, leaving 8 bases not matched to a gene. Germline lookup yields CDR1 KGHSH and CDR2 LQKENI. CDR3 nucleotides: TGTGCCAGCTCACCGAGGACAGGACCGACTAATTCACCCCTCCACTTT. Translating it yields CASSPRTGPTNSPLHF.

V usage is TRBV10-3 and J usage is TRBJ2-2; 10 bases match TRBD2. CDR1 is ENHRY and CDR2 is SYGVKD in the germline V gene. The ends lost 6 bases at V and 3 bases at J; junction bases unmatched: 7. This CDR3 has 16 residues. This CDR3 reads CAISSGTSAYTGELFF. CDR3 bases: TGTGCCATCAGCTCCGGGACTAGCGCGTACACCGGGGAGCTGTTTTTT.

The chain combines TRBV12-2 with TRBJ2-7; TRBD2, as called in the table, went unchecked against the DNA. TRBV12-2 is assigned pseudogene status. The CDR3 is 17 amino acids. The CDR3 region has the DNA TGTGCAAGTCGCTGTGGAAGCGGGAGACCCGTTTCCTACGAGCAGTACTTC. This sequence encodes CASRCGSGRPVSYEQYF.

CDR3 amino acids: CASSLFAAGGLEQYF. Written as DNA, the CDR3 is TGTGCCAGCAGTTTATTTGCAGCGGGAGGGCTCGAGCAGTACTTC. This sequence joins TRBV28 and TRBJ2-7; TRBD2 agrees at 10 bases. The CDR3 extends over 15 amino acids. CDR1 is MDHEN, CDR2 SYDVKM, per germline. V trimming: 1 base; J trimming: 6 bases; junction bases outside the gene matches: 6.

The chain joins TRBV4-1 to TRBJ2-7; unclear D gene. This CDR3 has 14 residues. Germline assignment: CDR1 MGHRA and CDR2 YSYEKL. The V gene lost 10 bases and the J gene lost 0 bases, with 16 bases spanning the gap. Written as DNA, the CDR3 is TGCGCCAAGGATACCAATAGCCCCTCCTACGAGCAGTACTTC. This encodes CAKDTNSPSYEQYF.

The rearrangement uses TRBV7-2 and TRBJ2-7; TRBD1 aligns across 9 bases. In germline, CDR1 is SGHTA, CDR2 FQGNSA. This CDR3 has 15 amino acids. V lost 5 bases, J lost 4 bases, and 9 bases stayed unmatched. CDR3 region: CASSQRDREGYEQYF. In DNA, the CDR3 is TGTGCCAGCAGCCAGAGGGACAGGGAGGGATACGAGCAGTACTTC.

The chain couples TRBV28 to TRBJ2-4; 7 bases fit TRBD1. The CDR3 loop spans 17 amino acids. Trimming took 4 bases from V and 2 from J; bases not matched to a gene: 11. Germline-derived CDR1 and CDR2 are MDHEN and SYDVKM. CDR3 sequence (DNA): TGTGCCAGCAGTTCCGGGGACAGATGGACTCCCAAAAACATTCAGTACTTC. This codes for CASSSGDRWTPKNIQYF. Filled out from reference TRBV28 and TRBJ2-4, the complete variable domain reads DVKVTQSSRYLVKRTGEKVFLECVQDMDHENMFWYRQDPGLGLRLIYFSYDVKMKEKGDIPEGYSVSREKKERFSLILESASTNQTSMYLCASSSGDRWTPKNIQYFGAGTRLSVL.

The rearrangement links TRBV19 to TRBJ2-2; 11 nucleotides align to TRBD1. V shed 6 bases and J 5 bases; nucleotides not matched to a gene: 8. Germline values: CDR1 LNHDA, CDR2 SQIVND (reference sequence). This CDR3 spans 16 amino acids. The CDR3 protein is CASRNGGTGGTGELFF. CDR3 nucleotide sequence: TGTGCCAGTAGGAATGGGGGGACAGGGGGTACCGGGGAGCTGTTTTTT.

This rearrangement joins TRBV15 to TRBJ2-1, with 7 nucleotides matching TRBD2. Unmatched junction bases numbered 12, after V lost 0 bases and J lost 13 bases. CDR1 is LNHNV and CDR2 is YYDKDF in the germline V gene (reference sequence). CDR3 length: 15 amino acids. The CDR3 protein is CATSREISTKRDQFF. The CDR3 DNA sequence: TGTGCCACCAGCAGAGAAATTAGCACAAAGCGGGATCAGTTCTTC.

The J gene is TRBJ2-7, the V gene TRBV11-2; D remains ambiguous. The germline V and J ends were trimmed by 3 bases and 2 bases, with 17 bases remaining between them. The CDR3 has 16 amino acids. The V gene's germline CDR1 is SGHAT and CDR2 FQNNGV. CDR3 protein: CASSLGAETVTYEQYF. CDR3 nucleotide sequence: TGTGCCAGCAGCTTGGGTGCGGAAACCGTGACCTACGAGCAGTACTTC.

The chain has TRBV5-1 and TRBJ1-3, with D tentatively TRBD1 (5 bases). The germline gives CDR1 SGHRS, CDR2 YFSETQ. This CDR3 contains 16 residues. V lost 0 bases and J 2 bases, leaving 12 bases between the germline ends. CDR3 coding DNA: TGCGCCAGCAGCTTGGCCTCTGGGGGGACTGGAAACACCATATATTTT. This translates into CASSLASGGTGNTIYF.

The chain employs TRBV7-8 and TRBJ1-1; D remains unclear. The germline V gene encodes CDR1 SGHVS and CDR2 FQNEAQ. This CDR3 contains 13 residues. V was trimmed by 2 bases and J by 0 bases, leaving 4 bases between them. CDR3 DNA sequence: TGTGCCAGCAGCTTAAGCATGAACACTGAAGCTTTCTTT. Protein sequence: CASSLSMNTEAFF.

The V gene is TRBV19, the J gene TRBJ1-2; 7 positions agree with TRBD1. Germline V CDR1 and CDR2: LNHDA, SQIVND (reference sequence). The trim removed 8 bases at V and 4 bases at J, leaving 7 bases unmatched. The CDR3 spans 13 residues. The CDR3 region is CASSAGTVYGYTF. The CDR3 coding sequence is TGTGCCAGTTCAGCCGGGACAGTCTATGGCTACACCTTC.

This chain links TRBV18 with TRBJ1-3, with D unresolved. CDR3 length: 12 residues. Looked up from germline, CDR1 is KGHSH and CDR2 is LQKENI. V lost 6 bases, J lost 4 bases, and 7 bases lay in between. For the CDR3, the DNA is TGTGCCAGCTCGGAGCGGGGAAACACCATATATTTT. It translates to CASSERGNTIYF.

CDR3: CASSPPLTGGKNEQFF. The DNA of the CDR3 is TGTGCCAGCAGCCCCCCACTTACGGGAGGAAAAAATGAGCAGTTCTTC. The rearrangement uses TRBV3-1 (or the pseudogene TRBV3-2) and TRBJ2-1; 7 bases agree with TRBD2. The CDR3 loop spans 16 amino acids. The germline gives CDR1 LGHDT, CDR2 YNNKEL (reference sequence). V shed 4 bases and J 7 bases; nucleotides not matched to a gene: 13.

The chain employs TRBV29-1 and TRBJ2-1, with D possibly being TRBD1 (6 bases). V lost 5 bases and J lost 5, with 7 bases in between. CDR1 is SQVTM and CDR2 is ANQGSEA in the germline V gene. CDR3 length: 11 residues. CDR3 protein: CSVRDNNEQFF. The CDR3 bases are TGCAGCGTTCGGGACAACAATGAGCAGTTCTTC.

V gene TRBV6-5 combines with J gene TRBJ2-1; 7 bases line up with TRBD2. This CDR3 comprises 14 residues. V shed 7 bases, J shed 9 bases, and the junction held 12 bases outside the gene matches. From germline, CDR1 is MNHEY and CDR2 SVGAGI. CDR3: CASKLGREFREQFF. The DNA of the CDR3 is TGTGCCAGCAAGCTAGGGAGGGAATTTCGTGAGCAGTTCTTC.

The chain joins TRBV28 to TRBJ2-2; 8 bases map to TRBD2. The CDR3 length is 13 residues. Germline V gene lookup returns CDR1 MDHEN and CDR2 SYDVKM. Losses at the gene ends were 7 bases for V and 8 bases for J; bases not matched to a gene: 6. In DNA form, the CDR3 reads TGTGCCAGCACCCCGGGGGGGTTGGGGGAGCTGTTTTTT. This encodes CASTPGGLGELFF.

This clone was counted at least ten times. The chain has TRBV3-1 (or the pseudogene TRBV3-2) and TRBJ2-1; TRBD2 is a possible D gene (5 bases). The CDR3 is 15 residues long. In germline, CDR1 is LGHDT, CDR2 YNNKEL (reference sequence). V dropped 0 bases and J dropped 3 bases, with 9 bases sitting between them. The CDR3 DNA follows: TGTGCCAGCAGCCAAGAACCTAGCTTCTACAATGAGCAGTTCTTC. This gives the protein CASSQEPSFYNEQFF.

V is TRBV28 and J is TRBJ2-5, with D possibly being TRBD2 (7 bases). V gave up 5 bases and J gave up 5 bases, with 15 bases separating them. The CDR3 is made up of 14 amino acids. Germline CDR1 and CDR2: MDHEN and SYDVKM. CDR3 in DNA: TGTGCCAGCAGTCCCGGCGGGGGCGCCGAGACCCAGTACTTC. Its protein is CASSPGGGAETQYF.